The next 23 T cell receptor beta chains were all read from a single sample in a study of blood T cell repertoires in COVID-19 (TCRdb year 2020). The library relied on the immunoSEQ multiplex PCR assay. TCRdb limited this immuneACCESS table to in-frame rearrangements with V and J called. A share of clones is missing; checked studies link under half to unresolved V genes, and the rest is unexplained. The sample has about 520,000 clones on record, 70% to 90% of them singletons. The top ten hold 3.2% of the sample. Sequenced: peripheral blood. The receptors derive from a human donor in a cohort sampled during active COVID-19.

V and J are TRBV3-1 (or the pseudogene TRBV3-2) and TRBJ2-1, with 9 nucleotides matching TRBD2. Germline V gene data show CDR1 as LGHDT and CDR2 as YNNKEL (reference sequence). CDR3 length: 17 residues. The trim removed 0 bases at V and 5 bases at J, leaving 8 bases unmatched. The CDR3 DNA reads TGTGCCAGCAGCCAAGATGGGTCTAGCGGGACACACAATGAGCAGTTCTTC. Its translation: CASSQDGSSGTHNEQFF.

The V call is TRBV11-2, the J call TRBJ2-5, with TRBD2 identical over 15 bases. After removal of 4 bases from V and 3 bases from J, the junction contained 6 bases not matched to a gene. The CDR3 contains 17 residues. Germline values: CDR1 SGHAT, CDR2 FQNNGV. CDR3: CASSSGTSGRFEETQYF. DNA for the CDR3: TGTGCCAGCAGCTCCGGGACTAGCGGGAGGTTTGAAGAGACCCAGTACTTC.

This rearrangement joins TRBV7-3 to TRBJ2-7; TRBD1 aligns across 8 bases. The CDR3 length is 14 residues. In germline, CDR1 is SGHTA, CDR2 FQGTGA. Losses at the gene ends were 2 bases for V and 2 bases for J; bases not matched to a gene: 2. In nucleotides, the CDR3 is TGTGCCAGCAGCTTAGACAGGGGCACCTACGAGCAGTACTTC. Translating gives CASSLDRGTYEQYF. The complete variable domain, with remaining parts taken from reference TRBV7-3 and TRBJ2-7, reads GAGVSQTPSNKVTEKGKYVELRCDPISGHTALYWYRQSLGQGPEFLIYFQGTGAADDSGLPNDRFFAVRPEGSVSTLKIQRTERGDSAVYLCASSLDRGTYEQYFGPGTRLTVT.

Remarks on this clone: Within the sample, other DNA sequences also encode this same CDR3. The chain carries TRBV28 and TRBJ2-3; D uncertain. Germline-derived CDR1 and CDR2 are MDHEN and SYDVKM. The CDR3 totals 13 residues. V dropped 1 base and J dropped 0 bases, with 2 bases sitting between them. DNA of the CDR3: TGTGCCAGCAGTTTATCAAGCACAGATACGCAGTATTTT. It codes for CASSLSSTDTQYF.

The V and J genes are TRBV2 and TRBJ1-5, with D possibly TRBD1 on 5 matching bases. The germline gives CDR1 SNHLY, CDR2 FYNNEI. Trimming pared 6 bases from V and 4 bases from J, leaving 10 bases between. CDR3 length: 13 amino acids. As DNA, the CDR3 is TGTGCCAGCAGGGGACTTATAAATCAGCCCCAGCATTTT. Its protein product is CASRGLINQPQHF.

The chain has TRBV3-1 (or the pseudogene TRBV3-2) and TRBJ1-1, with D possibly being TRBD1 (5 bases). CDR3 length equals 14 residues. Germline-derived CDR1 and CDR2 are LGHDT and YNNKEL (reference sequence). Trimming removed 2 bases at V and 3 bases at J, with 10 bases between. CDR3 loop: CASSQRQTYTEAFF. CDR3 DNA: TGTGCCAGCAGCCAAAGACAGACCTACACTGAAGCTTTCTTT.

The V and J genes are TRBV5-1 and TRBJ2-3, with a possible D match to TRBD1 (6 bases). Trimming cost V 0 bases and J 4 bases, with 15 bases left between them. The CDR3 spans 16 residues. Germline-derived CDR1 and CDR2 are SGHRS and YFSETQ. CDR3 DNA: TGCGCCAGCAGCTTGGTCGACACAGGGCGCGCAGATACGCAGTATTTT. Translation: CASSLVDTGRADTQYF.

The chain combines TRBV6-6 with TRBJ2-2, with 7 bases fitting TRBD2. The J segment lost 2 bases and the V segment lost 5 bases, leaving 11 bases of the junction unmatched. Germline V lookup: CDR1 MNHNY, CDR2 SVGAGI (reference sequence). The CDR3 extends over 17 amino acids. CDR3 region: CASSPLGAGVNTGELFF. The CDR3 DNA reads TGTGCCAGCAGTCCACTCGGGGCGGGGGTTAACACCGGGGAGCTGTTTTTT.

The chain couples TRBV6-1 to TRBJ1-5; D gene unclear. The CDR3 runs 11 residues. Germline values: CDR1 MNHNS, CDR2 SASEGT. Trimming left V 2 bases short and J 10 bases short, with 6 bases between. CDR3 in DNA: TGTGCCAGCAGTGAACCGGGACCCCAGCATTTT. This translates into CASSEPGPQHF.

The CDR3 DNA reads TGTGCCAGCACCAAAACAAGACTAACCTCTTCGTACAATGAGCAGTTCTTC. Its translation is CASTKTRLTSSYNEQFF. The genes are TRBV9 and TRBJ2-1; a possible D gene is TRBD2 (5 bases). V lost 6 bases, J lost 4 bases, and 23 bases lay in between. The CDR3 has 17 amino acids. In germline, CDR1 is SGDLS, CDR2 YYNGEE.

The genes are TRBV7-8 and TRBJ2-5; 7 bases map to TRBD1. The CDR3 covers 13 residues. V trimming: 5 bases; J trimming: 2 bases; junction bases outside the gene matches: 2. Germline-derived CDR1 and CDR2 are SGHVS and FQNEAQ. The CDR3 loop reads CASSQGQQETQYF. The CDR3 DNA is TGTGCCAGCAGCCAGGGACAGCAAGAGACCCAGTACTTC. The entire variable domain, with the rest obtained from reference TRBV7-8 and TRBJ2-5, is as follows: GAGVSQSPRYKVAKRGQDVALRCDPISGHVSLFWYQQALGQGPEFLTYFQNEAQLDKSGLPSDRFFAERPEGSVSTLKIQRTQQEDSAVYLCASSQGQQETQYFGPGTRLLVL.

V and J are TRBV11-2 and TRBJ1-3; the D is unclear. V was pared by 1 base and J by 9 bases, with 7 bases between. Germline CDR1 reads SGHAT; CDR2 reads FQNNGV. The CDR3 sequence is 12 residues long. The CDR3 is CASSLGAPTIYF. Written as DNA, the CDR3 is TGTGCCAGCAGCTTAGGGGCACCCACCATATATTTT.

J is TRBJ2-1 and V is TRBV29-1; D call uncertain. V dropped 0 bases and J dropped 6 bases, with 12 bases sitting between them. CDR3 size: 14 residues. CDR1 is SQVTM and CDR2 is ANQGSEA in the germline V gene. Written as DNA, the CDR3 is TGCAGCGTTGAAGATCCTAGAGACGGCAATGAGCAGTTCTTC. Protein sequence: CSVEDPRDGNEQFF.

This chain links TRBV5-5 with TRBJ1-5; D remains unclear. Deletions cut 1 base from V and 2 bases from J, with 10 bases between. The CDR3 has 15 amino acids. Looked up from germline, CDR1 is SGHKS and CDR2 is YYEKEE (reference sequence). The CDR3 bases are TGTGCCAGCAGCTTGAGGGCCGGGGGCAATCAGCCCCAGCATTTT. Its translation: CASSLRAGGNQPQHF.

V is TRBV7-2 and J is TRBJ2-7, with D unclear. The CDR3 is made up of 16 amino acids. V gave up 0 bases and J gave up 5 bases, with 17 bases separating them. CDR1 and CDR2 (germline): SGHTA, FQGNSA. As DNA, the CDR3 is TGTGCCAGCAGCTTAGCGTCGGTTGATAGCCGGAACGAGCAGTACTTC. Its translation is CASSLASVDSRNEQYF.

V usage is TRBV13 and J usage is TRBJ2-1; 8 bases match TRBD2. Per germline, CDR1 PRHDT and CDR2 FYEKMQ (reference sequence). The CDR3 is 15 residues long. Trimming removed 3 bases from V and 9 bases from J; junction bases left unmatched: 10. The CDR3, as DNA: TGTGCCAGCAGCTTTGTACGGGAGGGCCTTGGTGAGCAGTTCTTC. Translating gives CASSFVREGLGEQFF.

This clone was seen a few times. J is TRBJ2-5 and V is TRBV6-5; D may be TRBD1 (5 bases). V lost 2 bases and J 4 bases, leaving 5 bases between the germline ends. The CDR3 extends over 12 amino acids. CDR1 and CDR2 from the germline V gene are MNHEY and SVGAGI. The CDR3 DNA follows: TGTGCCAGCAGTTACAGGGGAGAGACCCAGTACTTC. Its protein product is CASSYRGETQYF.

This clone appeared once. The chain recombines TRBV29-1 with TRBJ1-1; 9 bases line up with TRBD1. The CDR3 is 14 amino acids. With V trimmed by 6 bases and J by 5 bases, 10 bases remained unmatched. From germline, CDR1 is SQVTM and CDR2 ANQGSEA. CDR3: CSVVNRGQRTEAFF. CDR3 bases: TGCAGCGTGGTTAACAGGGGGCAAAGGACTGAAGCTTTCTTT.

The J gene is TRBJ2-5, the V gene TRBV24-1; 11 nucleotides align to TRBD2. The CDR3 loop spans 16 amino acids. Germline V lookup: CDR1 KGHDR, CDR2 SFDVKD. The junction had 7 bases not matched to a gene; V was cut back by 6 bases and J by 2 bases. CDR3 amino acids: CATSLTSGGGQETQYF. The CDR3 DNA follows: TGTGCCACCAGTCTAACTAGCGGGGGTGGTCAAGAGACCCAGTACTTC.

This chain links TRBV10-3 with TRBJ2-7; 7 positions match TRBD1. Trimming cost V 0 bases and J 2 bases; bases outside gene matches: 16. The germline CDR1 and CDR2 sequences are ENHRY and SYGVKD. The CDR3 has 19 residues. This CDR3 is CAISESVVVSKGAPYEQYF. In DNA, the CDR3 is TGTGCCATCAGTGAGTCGGTGGTAGTCTCAAAGGGGGCCCCCTACGAGCAGTACTTC.

The rearrangement joins TRBV29-1 to TRBJ1-1; 10 nucleotides agree with TRBD1. Germline-derived CDR1 and CDR2 are SQVTM and ANQGSEA. This CDR3 has 12 amino acids. V was pared by 6 bases and J by 5 bases, with 3 bases of the junction left unmatched. In nucleotides, the CDR3 is TGCAGCGTCGGGGGACAGGGGACTGAAGCTTTCTTT. Its translation is CSVGGQGTEAFF.

This chain joins TRBV14 and TRBJ1-1; D might be TRBD1 (5 bases). CDR1 is SGHDN and CDR2 is FVKESK in the germline V gene. The CDR3 is 14 amino acids. V dropped 4 bases and J dropped 1 base, with 10 bases sitting between them. CDR3 bases: TGTGCCAGCAGCCGTAATCAGGGGAACACTGAAGCTTTCTTT. It codes for CASSRNQGNTEAFF.

This clone appeared once. The CDR3 nucleotides are TGTGCCACCAGCAGAGTGATCCGGGAAGAGACCCAGTACTTC. Its protein is CATSRVIREETQYF. The chain carries TRBV15 and TRBJ2-5; D gene unclear. CDR1 is LNHNV and CDR2 is YYDKDF in the germline V gene (reference sequence). V was pared by 1 base and J by 3 bases, with 9 bases between. The CDR3 contains 14 residues.